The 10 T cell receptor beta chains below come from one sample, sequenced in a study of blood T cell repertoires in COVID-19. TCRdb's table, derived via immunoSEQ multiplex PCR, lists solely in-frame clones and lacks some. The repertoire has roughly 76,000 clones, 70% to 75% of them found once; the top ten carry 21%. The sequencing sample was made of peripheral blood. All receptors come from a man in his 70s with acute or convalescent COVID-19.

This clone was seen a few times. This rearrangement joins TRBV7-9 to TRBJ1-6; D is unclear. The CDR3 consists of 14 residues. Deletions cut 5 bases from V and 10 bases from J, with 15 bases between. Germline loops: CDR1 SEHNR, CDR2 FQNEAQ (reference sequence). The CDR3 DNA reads TGTGCCAGCAGCCGATTCGGGGAGGACTCACCCCTCCACTTT. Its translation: CASSRFGEDSPLHF.

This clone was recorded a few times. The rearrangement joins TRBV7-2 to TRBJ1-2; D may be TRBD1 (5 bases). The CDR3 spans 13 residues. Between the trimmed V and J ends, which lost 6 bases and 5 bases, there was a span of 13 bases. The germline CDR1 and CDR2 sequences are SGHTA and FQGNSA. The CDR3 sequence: CASSPRGGYGYTF. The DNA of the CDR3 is TGTGCCAGCAGTCCGCGGGGGGGGTATGGCTACACCTTC.

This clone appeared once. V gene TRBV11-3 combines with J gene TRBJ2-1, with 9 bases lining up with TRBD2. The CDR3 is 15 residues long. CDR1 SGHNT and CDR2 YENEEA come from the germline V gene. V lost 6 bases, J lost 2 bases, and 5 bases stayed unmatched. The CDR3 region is CASSFLAGPYNEQFF. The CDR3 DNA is TGTGCCAGCAGTTTTCTAGCGGGACCCTACAATGAGCAGTTCTTC.

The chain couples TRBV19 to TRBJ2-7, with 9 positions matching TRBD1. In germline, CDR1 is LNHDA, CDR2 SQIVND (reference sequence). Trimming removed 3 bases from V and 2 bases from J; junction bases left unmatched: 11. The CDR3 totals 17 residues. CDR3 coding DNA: TGTGCCAGTAGTATTATGCAAACGGGACAGGGAACCTACGAGCAGTACTTC. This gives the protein CASSIMQTGQGTYEQYF. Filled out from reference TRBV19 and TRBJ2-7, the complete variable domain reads DGGITQSPKYLFRKEGQNVTLSCEQNLNHDAMYWYRQDPGQGLRLIYYSQIVNDFQKGDIAEGYSVSREKKESFPLTVTSAQKNPTAFYLCASSIMQTGQGTYEQYFGPGTRLTVT.

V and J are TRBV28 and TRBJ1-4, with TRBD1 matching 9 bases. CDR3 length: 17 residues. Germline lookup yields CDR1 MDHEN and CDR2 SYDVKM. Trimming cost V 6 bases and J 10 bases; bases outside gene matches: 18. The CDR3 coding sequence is TGTGCCAGCAGAGGGGACAGGGTCAGTTCGGAAATGGGAAAACTGTTTTTT. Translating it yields CASRGDRVSSEMGKLFF.

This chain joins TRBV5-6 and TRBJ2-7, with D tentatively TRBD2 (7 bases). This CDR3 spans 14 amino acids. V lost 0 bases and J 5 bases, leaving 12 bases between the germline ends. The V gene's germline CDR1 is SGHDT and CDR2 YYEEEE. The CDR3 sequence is CASSLVWGGNEQYF. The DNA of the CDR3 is TGTGCCAGCAGCTTGGTGTGGGGGGGCAACGAGCAGTACTTC.

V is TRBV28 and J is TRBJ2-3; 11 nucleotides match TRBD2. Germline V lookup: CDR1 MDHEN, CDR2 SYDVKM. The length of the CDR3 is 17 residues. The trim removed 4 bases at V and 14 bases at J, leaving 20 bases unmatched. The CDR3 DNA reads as TGTGCCAGCAGTTCCCCCTCCACTAGCGGGAGTCTGGGTTTGCCGTATTTT. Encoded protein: CASSSPSTSGSLGLPYF. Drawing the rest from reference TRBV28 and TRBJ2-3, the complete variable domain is DVKVTQSSRYLVKRTGEKVFLECVQDMDHENMFWYRQDPGLGLRLIYFSYDVKMKEKGDIPEGYSVSREKKERFSLILESASTNQTSMYLCASSSPSTSGSLGLPYFGPGTRLTVL.

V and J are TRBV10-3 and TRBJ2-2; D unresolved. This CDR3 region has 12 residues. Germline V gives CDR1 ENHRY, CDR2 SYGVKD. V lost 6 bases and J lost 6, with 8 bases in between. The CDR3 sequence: CAISPSAGELFF. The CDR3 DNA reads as TGTGCCATCAGCCCGAGTGCCGGGGAGCTGTTTTTT.

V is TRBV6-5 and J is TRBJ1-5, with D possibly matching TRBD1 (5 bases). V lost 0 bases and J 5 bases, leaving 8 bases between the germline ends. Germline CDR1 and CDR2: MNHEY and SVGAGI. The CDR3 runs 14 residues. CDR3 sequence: CASSYSTGDQPQHF. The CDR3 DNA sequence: TGTGCCAGCAGTTACTCGACGGGGGATCAGCCCCAGCATTTT.

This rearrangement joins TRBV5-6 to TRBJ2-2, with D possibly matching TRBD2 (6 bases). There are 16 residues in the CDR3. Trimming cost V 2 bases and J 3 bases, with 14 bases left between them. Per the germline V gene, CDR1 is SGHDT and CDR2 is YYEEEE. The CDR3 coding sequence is TGTGCCAGCAGCTTTACCCCGGGACTGGACACCGGGGAGCTGTTTTTT. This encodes CASSFTPGLDTGELFF.